Below, one T cell receptor (beta chain) is given with its context. The data stem from a study of lymphopenia after photon versus proton radiotherapy. Per germline, CDR1 LNHDA and CDR2 SQIVND (reference sequence). V dropped 1 base and J dropped 6 bases, with 15 bases sitting between them. CDR3 size: 16 residues. Repertoires were generated with immunoSEQ multiplex PCR, while TCRdb's copy carries only in-frame clones and drops some. Seen here are about 33,000 clones, approximately 87% observed once, and the top ten hold 6.8%. The J gene is TRBJ2-2, the V gene TRBV19; a weak D match, TRBD2 (5 bases). This clonotype originated in a woman in her 50s with pancreatic cancer. The specimen comprised peripheral blood, sampled from a patient treated with photon-based radiotherapy. The CDR3 reads CASSIARGGLAGELFF. In nucleotides, the CDR3 is TGTGCCAGTAGTATAGCCCGGGGTGGGTTGGCCGGGGAGCTGTTTTTT.